One T cell receptor beta chain is described in this entry. The antigen is unknown. TCRdb reprocessed the 5' RACE reads via MiXCR and lists one record per CDR3 protein. The repertoire holds 410,000 or so distinct CDR3 sequences, with 23% as singletons. The sample is drawn from a study of T-cell memory formation after mild COVID-19. Study-wide points: Some SARS-CoV-2-responding clones were already detected in memory before infection.

The junction had 6 bases not matched to a gene; V was cut back by 3 bases and J by 2 bases. The germline V gene has CDR1 SGDLS and CDR2 YYNGEE. The CDR3 loop spans 15 amino acids. The rearrangement links TRBV9 to TRBJ1-2, with 8 positions matching TRBD1. The clonotype comes from an adult woman who had mild COVID-19 (a few samples of this study predate the infection). Cell type and time point are not known. The sample taken for sequencing was PBMCs or a T cell subset sorted from them (not recorded which). For the CDR3, the DNA is TGTGCCAGCAGCGCTAGACAGGGGAAAAACTATGGCTACACCTTC. Translated, it gives CASSARQGKNYGYTF.